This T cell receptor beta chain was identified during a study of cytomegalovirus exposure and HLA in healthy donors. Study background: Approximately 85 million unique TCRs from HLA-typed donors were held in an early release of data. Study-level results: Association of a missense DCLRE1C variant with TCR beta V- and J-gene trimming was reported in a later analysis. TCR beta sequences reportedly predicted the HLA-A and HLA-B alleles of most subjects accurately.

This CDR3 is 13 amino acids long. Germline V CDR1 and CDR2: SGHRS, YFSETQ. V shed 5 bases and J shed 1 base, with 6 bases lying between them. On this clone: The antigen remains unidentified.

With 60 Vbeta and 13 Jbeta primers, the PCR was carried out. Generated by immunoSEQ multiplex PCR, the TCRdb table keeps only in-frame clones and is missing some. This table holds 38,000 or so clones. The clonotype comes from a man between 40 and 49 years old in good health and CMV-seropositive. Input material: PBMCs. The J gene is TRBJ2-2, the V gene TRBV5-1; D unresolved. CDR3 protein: CASRAGNTGELFF. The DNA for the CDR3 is TGCGCCAGCAGAGCCGGGAACACCGGGGAGCTGTTTTTT.